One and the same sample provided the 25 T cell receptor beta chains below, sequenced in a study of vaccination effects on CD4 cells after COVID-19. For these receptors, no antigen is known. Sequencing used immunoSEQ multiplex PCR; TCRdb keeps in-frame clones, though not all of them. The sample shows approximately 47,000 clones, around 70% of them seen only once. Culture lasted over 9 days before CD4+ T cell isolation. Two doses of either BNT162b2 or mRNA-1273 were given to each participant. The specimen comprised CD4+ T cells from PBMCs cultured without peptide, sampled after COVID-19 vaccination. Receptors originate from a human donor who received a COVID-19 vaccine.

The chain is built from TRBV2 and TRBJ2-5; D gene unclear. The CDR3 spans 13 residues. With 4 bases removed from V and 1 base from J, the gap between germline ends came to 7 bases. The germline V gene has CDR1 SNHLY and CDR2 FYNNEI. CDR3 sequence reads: CASSVAFQETQYF. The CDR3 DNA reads TGTGCCAGCAGTGTCGCCTTCCAAGAGACCCAGTACTTC.

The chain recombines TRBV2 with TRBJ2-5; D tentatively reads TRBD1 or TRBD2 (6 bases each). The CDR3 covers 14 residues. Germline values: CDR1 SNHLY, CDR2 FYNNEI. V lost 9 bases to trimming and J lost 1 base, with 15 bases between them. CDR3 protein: CASLTGAFQETQYF. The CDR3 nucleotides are TGTGCCAGTCTAACGGGGGCCTTCCAAGAGACCCAGTACTTC.

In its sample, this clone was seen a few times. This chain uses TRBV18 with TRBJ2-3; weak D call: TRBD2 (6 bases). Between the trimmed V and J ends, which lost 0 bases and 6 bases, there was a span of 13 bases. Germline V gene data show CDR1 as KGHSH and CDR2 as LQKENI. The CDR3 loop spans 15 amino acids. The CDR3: CASSPPSSVSDTQYF. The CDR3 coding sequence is TGTGCCAGCTCACCACCGTCTAGCGTATCTGATACGCAGTATTTT.

CDR3 in amino acids: CASSYPGQGTYEQYF. DNA for the CDR3: TGTGCCAGCAGCTACCCGGGACAGGGAACCTACGAGCAGTACTTC. V and J are TRBV5-4 and TRBJ2-7; 9 nucleotides line up with TRBD1. Unmatched junction bases numbered 6, after V lost 3 bases and J lost 2 bases. CDR3 length: 15 amino acids. Germline CDR1 and CDR2: SGHNT and YYREEE (reference sequence).

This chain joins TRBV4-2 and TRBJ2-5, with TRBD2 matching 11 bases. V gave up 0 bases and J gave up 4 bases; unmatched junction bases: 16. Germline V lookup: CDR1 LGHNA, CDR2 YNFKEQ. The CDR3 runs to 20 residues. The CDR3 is CASSQELAGASGGVGETQYF. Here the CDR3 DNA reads TGTGCCAGCAGCCAAGAACTAGCGGGGGCCTCCGGGGGCGTGGGAGAGACCCAGTACTTC.

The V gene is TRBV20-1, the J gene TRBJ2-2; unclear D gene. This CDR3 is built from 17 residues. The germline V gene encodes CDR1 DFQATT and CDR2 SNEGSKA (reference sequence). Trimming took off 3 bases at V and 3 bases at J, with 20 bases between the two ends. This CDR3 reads CSASRQVCLAYTGELFF. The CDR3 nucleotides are TGCAGTGCTAGTAGGCAGGTATGCCTTGCATACACCGGGGAGCTGTTTTTT.

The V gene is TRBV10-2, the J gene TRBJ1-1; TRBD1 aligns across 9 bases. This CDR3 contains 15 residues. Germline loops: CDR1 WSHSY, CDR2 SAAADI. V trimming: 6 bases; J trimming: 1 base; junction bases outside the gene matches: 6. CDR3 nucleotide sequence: TGCGCCAGCAGGAGGGACAGGGTGAGGAACACTGAAGCTTTCTTT. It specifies CASRRDRVRNTEAFF.

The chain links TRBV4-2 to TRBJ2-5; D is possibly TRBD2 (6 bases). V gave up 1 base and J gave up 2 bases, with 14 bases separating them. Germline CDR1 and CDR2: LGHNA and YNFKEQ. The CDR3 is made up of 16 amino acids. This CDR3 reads CASSQGEAGRQETQYF. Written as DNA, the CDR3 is TGTGCCAGCAGCCAAGGAGAGGCAGGGAGGCAAGAGACCCAGTACTTC.

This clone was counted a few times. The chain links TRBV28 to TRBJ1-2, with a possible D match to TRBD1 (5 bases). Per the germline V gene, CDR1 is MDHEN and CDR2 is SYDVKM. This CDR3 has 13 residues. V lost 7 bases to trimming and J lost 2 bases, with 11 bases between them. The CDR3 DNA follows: TGTGCCAGCATTCAGGGTTCCAACTATGGCTACACCTTC. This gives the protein CASIQGSNYGYTF.

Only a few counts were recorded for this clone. CDR3 in DNA: TGTGCCAGCAAACTGGATACGCAGTATTTT. Translating it yields CASKLDTQYF. The V and J genes are TRBV2 and TRBJ2-3; D not certain. The CDR3 has 10 residues. V gave up 7 bases and J gave up 6 bases, with 5 bases separating them. The germline V gene encodes CDR1 SNHLY and CDR2 FYNNEI.

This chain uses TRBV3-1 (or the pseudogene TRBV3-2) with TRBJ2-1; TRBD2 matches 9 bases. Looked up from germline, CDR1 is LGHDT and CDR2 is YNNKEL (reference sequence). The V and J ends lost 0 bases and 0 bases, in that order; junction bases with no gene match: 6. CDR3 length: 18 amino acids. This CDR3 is CASSQDGTSLSSYNEQFF. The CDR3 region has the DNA TGTGCCAGCAGCCAAGACGGGACTAGCCTTAGCTCCTACAATGAGCAGTTCTTC.

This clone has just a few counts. The CDR3 coding sequence is TGTGCCAGCAGCCAAGCAAGGGGGGCGGCTTCACCCCTCCACTTT. Amino acid sequence: CASSQARGAASPLHF. This sequence joins TRBV14 and TRBJ1-6, with D tentatively TRBD1 (6 bases). Germline assignment: CDR1 SGHDN and CDR2 FVKESK. The CDR3 has 15 amino acids. Trimming pared 1 base from V and 9 bases from J, leaving 13 bases between.

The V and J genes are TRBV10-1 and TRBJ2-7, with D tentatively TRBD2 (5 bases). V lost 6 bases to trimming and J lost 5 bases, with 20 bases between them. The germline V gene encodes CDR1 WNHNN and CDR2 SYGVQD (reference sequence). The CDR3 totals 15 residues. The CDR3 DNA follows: TGCGCCAGCAGCCGCCGCTCCGGGGTTCGCGACGAGCAGTACTTC. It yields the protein CASSRRSGVRDEQYF.

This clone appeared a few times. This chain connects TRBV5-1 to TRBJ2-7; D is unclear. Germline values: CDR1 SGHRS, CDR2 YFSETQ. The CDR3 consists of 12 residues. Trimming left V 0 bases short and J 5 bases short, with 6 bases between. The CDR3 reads CASSLESHEQYF. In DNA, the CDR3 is TGCGCCAGCAGCTTGGAGTCCCACGAGCAGTACTTC. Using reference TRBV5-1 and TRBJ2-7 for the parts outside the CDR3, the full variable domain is KAGVTQTPRYLIKTRGQQVTLSCSPISGHRSVSWYQQTPGQGLQFLFEYFSETQRNKGNFPGRFSGRQFSNSRSEMNVSTLELGDSALYLCASSLESHEQYFGPGTRLTVT.

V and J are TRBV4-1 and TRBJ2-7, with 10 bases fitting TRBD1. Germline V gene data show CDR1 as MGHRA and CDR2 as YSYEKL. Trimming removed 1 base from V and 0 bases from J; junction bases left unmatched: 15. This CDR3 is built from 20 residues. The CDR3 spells CASSQGDPGQGFSDSYEQYF. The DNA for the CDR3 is TGCGCCAGCAGCCAAGGAGATCCGGGACAGGGGTTCTCCGACTCCTACGAGCAGTACTTC.

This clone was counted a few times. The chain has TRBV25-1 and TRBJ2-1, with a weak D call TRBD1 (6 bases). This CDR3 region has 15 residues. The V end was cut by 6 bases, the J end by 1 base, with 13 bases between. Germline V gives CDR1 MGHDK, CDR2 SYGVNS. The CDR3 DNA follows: TGTGCCAGCAGAGCACAGGGTGTATCCTACAATGAGCAGTTCTTC. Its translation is CASRAQGVSYNEQFF.

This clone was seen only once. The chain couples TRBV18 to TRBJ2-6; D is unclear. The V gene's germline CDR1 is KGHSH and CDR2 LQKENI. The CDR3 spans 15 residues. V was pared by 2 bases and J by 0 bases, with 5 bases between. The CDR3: CASSPASSGANVLTF. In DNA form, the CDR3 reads TGTGCCAGCTCACCAGCTAGCTCTGGGGCCAACGTCCTGACTTTC.

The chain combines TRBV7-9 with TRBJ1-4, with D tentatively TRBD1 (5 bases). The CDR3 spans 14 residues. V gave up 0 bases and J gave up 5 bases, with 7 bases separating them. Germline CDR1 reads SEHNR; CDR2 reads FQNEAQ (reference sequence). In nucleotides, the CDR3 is TGTGCCAGCAGCTTAGCACAGGAGAATGAAAAACTGTTTTTT. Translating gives CASSLAQENEKLFF.

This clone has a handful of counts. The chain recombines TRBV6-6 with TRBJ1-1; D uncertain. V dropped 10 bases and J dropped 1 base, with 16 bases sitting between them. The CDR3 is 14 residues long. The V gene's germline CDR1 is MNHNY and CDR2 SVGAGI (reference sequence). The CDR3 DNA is TGTGCCACCCGACCCCAGGACGGGAACACTGAAGCTTTCTTT. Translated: CATRPQDGNTEAFF.

The CDR3 here is CSVESSGTNSPLHF. CDR3 sequence (DNA): TGCAGCGTTGAATCGTCAGGGACCAATTCACCCCTCCACTTT. The rearrangement links TRBV29-1 to TRBJ1-6; tentatively, D is TRBD1 (5 bases). Trimming stripped 2 bases from V and 7 bases from J, with 12 bases between. Germline V gene data show CDR1 as SQVTM and CDR2 as ANQGSEA. This CDR3 comprises 14 residues.

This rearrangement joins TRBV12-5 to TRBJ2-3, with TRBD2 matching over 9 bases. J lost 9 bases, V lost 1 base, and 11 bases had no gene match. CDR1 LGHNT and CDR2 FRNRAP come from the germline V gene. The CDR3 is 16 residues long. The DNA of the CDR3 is TGTGCTAGTGGTTTGGCGGGCCGCGGGGGGGACGGGACGCAGTATTTT. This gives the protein CASGLAGRGGDGTQYF. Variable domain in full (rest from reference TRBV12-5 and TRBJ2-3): DARVTQTPRHKVTEMGQEVTMRCQPILGHNTVFWYRQTMMQGLELLAYFRNRAPLDDSGMPKDRFSAEMPDATLATLKIQPSEPRDSAVYFCASGLAGRGGDGTQYFGPGTRLTVL.

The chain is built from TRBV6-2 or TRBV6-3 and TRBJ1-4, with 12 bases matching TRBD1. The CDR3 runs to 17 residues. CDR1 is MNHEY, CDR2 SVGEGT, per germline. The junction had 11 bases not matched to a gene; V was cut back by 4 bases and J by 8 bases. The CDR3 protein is CASSSRPLGTGGEKLFF. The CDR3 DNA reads TGTGCCAGCAGTTCACGGCCCTTGGGGACAGGGGGCGAAAAACTGTTTTTT.

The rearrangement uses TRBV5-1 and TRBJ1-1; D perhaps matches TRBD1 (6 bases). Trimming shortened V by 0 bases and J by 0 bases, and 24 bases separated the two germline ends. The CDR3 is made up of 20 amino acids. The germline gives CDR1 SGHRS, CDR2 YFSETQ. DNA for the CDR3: TGCGCCAGCAGCTTGGGCCAGTTGCCTAACAGGGTACGGATGAACACTGAAGCTTTCTTT. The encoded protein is CASSLGQLPNRVRMNTEAFF.

CDR3 bases: TGTGCCAGTAGTTGGGCCCCGAACACCGGGGAGCTGTTTTTT. Protein sequence: CASSWAPNTGELFF. The J gene is TRBJ2-2, the V gene TRBV19, with D uncertain. The ends were cut back, 5 bases at V and 0 bases at J, with 7 bases in the middle. The germline V gene has CDR1 LNHDA and CDR2 SQIVND (reference sequence). CDR3 length: 14 residues.

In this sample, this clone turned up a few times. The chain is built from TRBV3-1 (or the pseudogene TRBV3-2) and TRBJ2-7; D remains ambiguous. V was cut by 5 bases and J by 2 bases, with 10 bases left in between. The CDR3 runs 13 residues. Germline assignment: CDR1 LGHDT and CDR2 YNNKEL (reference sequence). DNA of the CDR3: TGTGCCAGCAGCTCATCAAGCGCCTACGAGCAGTACTTC. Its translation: CASSSSSAYEQYF.